This T cell receptor beta chain appears in the sequencing data of a study of glioma-infiltrating T cells. Findings and caveats of the study: Gliomas, especially low-grade, showed above-expected tissue-blood divergence; non-neoplastic patients showed below. Only very few CDR3 sequences appeared in both tissue and blood.

Using RNA template, CDR3s of TCR alpha and beta were amplified with iRepertoire arm-PCR. Input was about 100-450 ng of tissue mRNA or PBMC total RNA. TCRdb used MiXCR to reprocess the multiplex PCR reads, holding one entry per CDR3 protein. Here the sample spans about 110,000 distinct CDR3 sequences, less than 30% being singletons. This clonotype was seen ten or more times. Its matching antigen is unknown. Germline values: CDR1 DFQATT, CDR2 SNEGSKA (reference sequence). The CDR3 consists of 15 residues. V was clipped by 0 bases and J by 10 bases; unmatched bases: 7. This rearrangement joins TRBV20-1 to TRBJ2-1, with TRBD2 matching 12 bases. Sample: glioma tissue, nonneoplastic brain tissue, or PBMCs (not recorded which). The source is a human donor with low-grade glioma or glioblastoma, undergoing nonglioma brain surgery, or in good health (not recorded which). The CDR3, as DNA: TGCAGTGCTAGAGATCGACTAGCGGGAGCGGGGGAGCAGTTCTTC. Residues: CSARDRLAGAGEQFF.